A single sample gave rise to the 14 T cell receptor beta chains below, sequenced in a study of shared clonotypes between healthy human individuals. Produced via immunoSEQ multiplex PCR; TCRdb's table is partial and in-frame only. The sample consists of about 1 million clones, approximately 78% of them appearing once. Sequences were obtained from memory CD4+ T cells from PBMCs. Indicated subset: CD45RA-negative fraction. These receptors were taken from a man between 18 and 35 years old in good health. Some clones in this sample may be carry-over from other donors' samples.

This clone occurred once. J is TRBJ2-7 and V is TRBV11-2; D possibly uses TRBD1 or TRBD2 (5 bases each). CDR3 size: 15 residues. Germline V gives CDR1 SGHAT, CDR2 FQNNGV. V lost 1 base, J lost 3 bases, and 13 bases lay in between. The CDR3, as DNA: TGTGCCAGCAGCTTAGCCTGGGACGGAAGCTACGAGCAGTACTTC. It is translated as CASSLAWDGSYEQYF.

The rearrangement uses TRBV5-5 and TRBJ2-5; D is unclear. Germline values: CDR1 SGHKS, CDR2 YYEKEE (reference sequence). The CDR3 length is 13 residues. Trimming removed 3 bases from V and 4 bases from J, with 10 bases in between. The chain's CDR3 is CASSYGPLETQYF. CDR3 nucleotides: TGTGCCAGCAGCTATGGGCCCCTAGAGACCCAGTACTTC.

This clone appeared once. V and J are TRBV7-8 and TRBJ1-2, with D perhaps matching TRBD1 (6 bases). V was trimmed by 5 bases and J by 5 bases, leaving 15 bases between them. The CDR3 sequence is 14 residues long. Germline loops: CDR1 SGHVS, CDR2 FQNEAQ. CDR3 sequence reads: CASSTLTGRYGYTF. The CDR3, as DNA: TGTGCCAGCAGCACTTTGACAGGCCGGTATGGCTACACCTTC.

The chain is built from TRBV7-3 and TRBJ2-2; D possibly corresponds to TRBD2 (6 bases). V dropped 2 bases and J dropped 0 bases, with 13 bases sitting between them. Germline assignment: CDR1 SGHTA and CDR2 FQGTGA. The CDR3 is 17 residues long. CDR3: CASSLGPRRANTGELFF. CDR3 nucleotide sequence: TGTGCCAGCAGCTTAGGGCCCCGGAGGGCGAACACCGGGGAGCTGTTTTTT. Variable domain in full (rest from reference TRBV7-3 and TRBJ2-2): GAGVSQTPSNKVTEKGKYVELRCDPISGHTALYWYRQSLGQGPEFLIYFQGTGAADDSGLPNDRFFAVRPEGSVSTLKIQRTERGDSAVYLCASSLGPRRANTGELFFGEGSRLTVL.

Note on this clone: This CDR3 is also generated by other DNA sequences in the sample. The CDR3 reads CASSLGGSSYNEQFF. The CDR3 DNA sequence: TGTGCCAGCAGCTTAGGGGGTAGCTCCTACAATGAGCAGTTCTTC. The V and J genes are TRBV11-2 and TRBJ2-1; D unresolved. V was trimmed by 1 base and J by 0 bases, leaving 7 bases between them. The CDR3 is 15 amino acids. Germline lookup yields CDR1 SGHAT and CDR2 FQNNGV. Full variable domain (remainder filled in from reference TRBV11-2 and TRBJ2-1): EAGVAQSPRYKIIEKRQSVAFWCNPISGHATLYWYQQILGQGPKLLIQFQNNGVVDDSQLPKDRFSAERLKGVDSTLKIQPAKLEDSAVYLCASSLGGSSYNEQFFGPGTRLTVL.

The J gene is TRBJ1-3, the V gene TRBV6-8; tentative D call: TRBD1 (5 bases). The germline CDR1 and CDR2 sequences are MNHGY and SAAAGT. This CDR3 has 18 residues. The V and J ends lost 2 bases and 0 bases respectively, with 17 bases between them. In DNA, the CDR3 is TGTGCCAGCAGTTACGTTAAAAGGGACGTCCACTCTGGAAACACCATATATTTT. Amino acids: CASSYVKRDVHSGNTIYF.

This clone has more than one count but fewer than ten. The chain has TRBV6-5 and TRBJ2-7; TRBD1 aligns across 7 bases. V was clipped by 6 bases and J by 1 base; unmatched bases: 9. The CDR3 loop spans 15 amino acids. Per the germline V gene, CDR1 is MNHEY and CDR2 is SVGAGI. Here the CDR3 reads CASSMGQPPSYEQYF. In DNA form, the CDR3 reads TGTGCCAGCAGCATGGGACAGCCTCCTTCCTACGAGCAGTACTTC.

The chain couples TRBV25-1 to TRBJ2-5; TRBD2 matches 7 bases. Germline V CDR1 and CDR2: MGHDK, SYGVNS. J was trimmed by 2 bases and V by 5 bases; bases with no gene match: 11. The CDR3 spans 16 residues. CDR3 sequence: CASSYRGRVGQETQYF. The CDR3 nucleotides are TGTGCCAGCAGTTACCGGGGGAGGGTTGGGCAAGAGACCCAGTACTTC.

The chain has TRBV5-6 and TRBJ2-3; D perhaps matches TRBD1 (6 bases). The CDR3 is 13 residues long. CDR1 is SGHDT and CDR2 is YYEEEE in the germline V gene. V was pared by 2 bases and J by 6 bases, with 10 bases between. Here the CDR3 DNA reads TGTGCCAGCAGCTTTCGGACAGCGGATACGCAGTATTTT. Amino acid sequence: CASSFRTADTQYF.

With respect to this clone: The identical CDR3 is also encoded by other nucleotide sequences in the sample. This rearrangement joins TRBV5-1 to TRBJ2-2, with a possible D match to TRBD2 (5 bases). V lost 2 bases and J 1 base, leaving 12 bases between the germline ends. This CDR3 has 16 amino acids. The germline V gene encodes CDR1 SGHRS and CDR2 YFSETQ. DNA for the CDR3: TGCGCCAGCAGCTTAGGATCGGGGAGGAACACCGGGGAGCTGTTTTTT. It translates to CASSLGSGRNTGELFF.

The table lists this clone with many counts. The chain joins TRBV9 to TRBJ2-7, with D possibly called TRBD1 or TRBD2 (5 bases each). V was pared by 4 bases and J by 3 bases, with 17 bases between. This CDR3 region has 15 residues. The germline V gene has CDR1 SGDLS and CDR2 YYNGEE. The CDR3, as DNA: TGTGCCAGCAGCCCACCCGTGGGACCCTACTACGAGCAGTACTTC. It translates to CASSPPVGPYYEQYF.

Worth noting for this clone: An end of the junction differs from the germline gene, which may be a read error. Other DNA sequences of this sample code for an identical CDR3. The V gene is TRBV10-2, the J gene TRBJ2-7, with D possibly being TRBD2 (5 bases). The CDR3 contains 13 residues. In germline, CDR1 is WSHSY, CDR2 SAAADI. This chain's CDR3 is CASSEFGAYEQYF. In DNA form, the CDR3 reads TGCGCCAGCAGCGAGTTCGGGGCCTACGAGCAGTACTTC.

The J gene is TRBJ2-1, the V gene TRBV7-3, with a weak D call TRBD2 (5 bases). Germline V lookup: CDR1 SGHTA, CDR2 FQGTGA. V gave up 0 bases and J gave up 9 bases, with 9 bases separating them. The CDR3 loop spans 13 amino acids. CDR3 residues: CASSLTAAVEQFF. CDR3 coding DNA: TGTGCCAGCAGCTTAACGGCAGCGGTTGAGCAGTTCTTC.

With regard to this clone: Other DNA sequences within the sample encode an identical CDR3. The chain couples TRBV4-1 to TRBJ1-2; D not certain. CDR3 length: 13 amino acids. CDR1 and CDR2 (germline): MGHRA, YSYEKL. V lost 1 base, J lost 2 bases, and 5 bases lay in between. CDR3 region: CASSQGQNYGYTF. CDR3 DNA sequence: TGCGCCAGCAGCCAAGGGCAGAACTATGGCTACACCTTC.